This TCR beta chain is drawn from a study of cytotoxic CD8 clonotypes in ibrutinib-treated CLL. In germline, CDR1 is SQVTM, CDR2 ANQGSEA. The CDR3 is 12 amino acids. The V gene end was trimmed by 6 bases and the J gene end by 6 bases; junction bases not matched to a gene: 7. Generated by immunoSEQ multiplex PCR, the TCRdb table keeps only in-frame clones and is missing some. This table holds approximately 340,000 clones, 67% found once. The chain couples TRBV29-1 to TRBJ2-7; 8 nucleotides agree with TRBD1. The clonotype comes from a human donor with chronic lymphocytic leukemia. The material was PBMCs, obtained after 36 months of ibrutinib treatment. The CDR3 DNA is TGCAGCGTGAAAATGGACAGGGCCGAGCAGTACTTC. Translation: CSVKMDRAEQYF.